This is a list of T cell receptor beta chains from one sample in a study of siplizumab effects on memory and regulatory T cells. The method was immunoSEQ multiplex PCR; TCRdb's version includes in-frame clones alone and lacks a portion of them. The sample holds 99,000 or so clones, just under 95% seen once. The sample was non-Treg CD4+ T cells sorted from blood. All receptors come from a human donor in good health. Each CDR3 is given with its conserved first and last residue. A D gene is named only where the DNA matches it firmly. Clone size appears in some rows only: once, few, many, or a class for an expanded clone.

size: NA
V: TRBV5-1
J: TRBJ2-7
D: NA
DNA: TGCGCCAGCAGCTCGGGGGGACTACAGGGCCGCGAGCAGTACTTC
CDR3: CASSSGGLQGREQYF

size: NA
V: TRBV18
J: TRBJ2-7
D: NA
DNA: TGTGCCAGCTCACCCCTGGAAGGCCGCGAGCAGTACTTC
CDR3: CASSPLEGREQYF

size: NA
V: TRBV5-1
J: TRBJ2-7
D: NA
DNA: TGCGCCAGCAGCTTGGACGTTCGTTACGAGCAGTACTTC
CDR3: CASSLDVRYEQYF

size: NA
V: TRBV7-8
J: TRBJ2-3
D: TRBD1
DNA: TGTGCCAGCAGCAAGGGACAGGGGCCAGATACGCAGTATTTT
CDR3: CASSKGQGPDTQYF

size: NA
V: TRBV9
J: TRBJ1-2
D: NA
DNA: TGTGCCAGCAGAACCGGGCCAAGTGATTATGGCTACACCTTC
CDR3: CASRTGPSDYGYTF

size: NA
V: TRBV28
J: TRBJ1-1
D: NA
DNA: TGTGCCAGCAGTTTAATGGGGGCGAACACTGAAGCTTTCTTT
CDR3: CASSLMGANTEAFF

size: NA
V: TRBV27
J: TRBJ1-2
D: NA
DNA: TGTGCCAGCAGTTTGGTATCTGCTGGCTACACCTTC
CDR3: CASSLVSAGYTF

size: NA
V: TRBV6-1
J: TRBJ1-1
D: NA
DNA: TGTGCCAGCAGTGATTTCCCAACTGAAGCTTTCTTT
CDR3: CASSDFPTEAFF

size: NA
V: TRBV28
J: TRBJ1-2
D: NA
DNA: TGTGCCAGCAGGATAGGCCCTAACTATGGCTACACCTTC
CDR3: CASRIGPNYGYTF

size: NA
V: TRBV5-8
J: TRBJ2-7
D: NA
DNA: TGTGCCAGCAGCCAAGTACAGGGCGTCTCCTACGAGCAGTACTTC
CDR3: CASSQVQGVSYEQYF

size: NA
V: TRBV7-9
J: TRBJ2-1
D: TRBD2
DNA: TGTGCCAGCAGCACCGGCGGGGACTACGACAATGAGCAGTTCTTC
CDR3: CASSTGGDYDNEQFF

size: NA
V: TRBV7-3
J: TRBJ2-1
D: NA
DNA: TGTGCCAGCAGCCAACCGGGGCGCAATGAGCAGTTCTTC
CDR3: CASSQPGRNEQFF

size: NA
V: TRBV7-9
J: TRBJ1-1
D: TRBD1
DNA: TGTGCCAGCAGCACTGGACAGGGAGGAGGTACTGAAGCTTTCTTT
CDR3: CASSTGQGGGTEAFF

size: NA
V: TRBV18
J: TRBJ1-1
D: NA
DNA: TGTGCCAGCTCGACCCAGGAACGGTTGAACACTGAAGCTTTCTTT
CDR3: CASSTQERLNTEAFF

size: NA
V: TRBV5-1
J: TRBJ2-7
D: TRBD1
DNA: TGCGCCAGCAGCCCTTGGGACAGGGCGGACGAGCAGTACTTC
CDR3: CASSPWDRADEQYF

size: NA
V: TRBV19
J: TRBJ1-4
D: NA
DNA: TGTGCCAGTAGGACCGACAGCAATGAAAAACTGTTTTTT
CDR3: CASRTDSNEKLFF

size: NA
V: TRBV6-6
J: TRBJ2-1
D: TRBD2
DNA: TGTGCCAGCAGTTCCCGACTAGCGGGAGCTTTAGTGTGGTTCTTC
CDR3: CASSSRLAGALVWFF

size: NA
V: TRBV5-4
J: TRBJ2-4
D: NA
DNA: TGTGCCAGCAGCCGCTTTGGGGGAGCCAAAAACATTCAGTACTTC
CDR3: CASSRFGGAKNIQYF

size: NA
V: TRBV30
J: TRBJ1-1
D: NA
DNA: TGTGCCTGGAGACAGGGCTTATTAGCTTTCTTT
CDR3: CAWRQGLLAFF

size: NA
V: TRBV5-1
J: TRBJ2-1
D: NA
DNA: TGCGCCAGTAGCTTGCCTTCCAATGAGCAGTTCTTC
CDR3: CASSLPSNEQFF

size: NA
V: TRBV6-5
J: TRBJ2-5
D: NA
DNA: TGTGCCAGCAGCCCCGATACAGCCGGGACCCAGTACTTC
CDR3: CASSPDTAGTQYF

size: NA
V: TRBV18
J: TRBJ1-1
D: TRBD1
DNA: TGTGCCAGCTCACCACCGAGGGGGCTACGGCCGGAAGCTTTCTTT
CDR3: CASSPPRGLRPEAFF

size: once
V: TRBV5-1
J: TRBJ2-7
D: NA
DNA: TGCGCCAGCAGCTTGTCTCAATACGAGCAGTACTTC
CDR3: CASSLSQYEQYF

size: NA
V: TRBV7-6
J: TRBJ2-3
D: NA
DNA: TGTGCCAGCAGCTTAGCCTCTATTACAGATACGCAGTATTTT
CDR3: CASSLASITDTQYF

size: NA
V: TRBV18
J: TRBJ2-7
D: TRBD1
DNA: TGTGCCAGCTCAAGACAGGGAACCTACGAGCAGTACTTC
CDR3: CASSRQGTYEQYF

size: NA
V: TRBV5-5
J: TRBJ1-2
D: NA
DNA: TGTGCCAGCAGCCAGACAGGTTTTAACTATGGCTACACCTTC
CDR3: CASSQTGFNYGYTF

size: once
V: TRBV7-8
J: TRBJ2-7
D: NA
DNA: TGTGCCAGCAGCTTGACCGTTCTATACGAGCAGTACTTC
CDR3: CASSLTVLYEQYF

size: NA
V: TRBV21-1
J: TRBJ2-7
D: NA
DNA: TGTGCCAGCAGCAAATTCTACGAGCAGTACTTC
CDR3: CASSKFYEQYF

size: NA
V: TRBV7-9
J: TRBJ2-2
D: TRBD1
DNA: TGTGCCAGCAGCCGCGGTGACAGGGATTATATCGGGGAGCTGTTTTTT
CDR3: CASSRGDRDYIGELFF

size: NA
V: TRBV25-1
J: TRBJ2-5
D: TRBD1
DNA: TGTGCCAGCAGTGATGTGAGAACAGGGGCCGAGACCCAGTACTTC
CDR3: CASSDVRTGAETQYF

size: NA
V: TRBV6-1
J: TRBJ2-7
D: NA
DNA: TGTGCCAGCAGCATAATAGATGACAGGCACTTC
CDR3: CASSIIDDRHF

size: NA
V: TRBV5-6
J: TRBJ2-7
D: NA
DNA: TGTGCCAGCAGGGGGAGGCAAGGAGCCTACGAGCAGTACTTC
CDR3: CASRGRQGAYEQYF

size: NA
V: TRBV28
J: TRBJ2-5
D: NA
DNA: TGTGCCAGCAGTCCCAGTTGGCAGCAAGAGACCCAGTACTTC
CDR3: CASSPSWQQETQYF

size: NA
V: TRBV18
J: TRBJ2-2
D: NA
DNA: TGTGCCAGCTCACCGCTACTTGGGCCGATGAACACCGGGGAGCTGTTTTTT
CDR3: CASSPLLGPMNTGELFF

size: NA
V: TRBV5-1
J: TRBJ2-3
D: TRBD2
DNA: TGCGCCAGCAGCTTGGTTACTAGCGGAGGCACAGATACGCAGTATTTT
CDR3: CASSLVTSGGTDTQYF

size: NA
V: TRBV28
J: TRBJ2-2
D: TRBD2
DNA: TGTGCCAGCAGTTTAAGTTCTAGCGGGAGGGCCGACACCGGGGAGCTGTTTTTT
CDR3: CASSLSSSGRADTGELFF

size: NA
V: TRBV19
J: TRBJ2-2
D: NA
DNA: TGTGCCAGTAGTATTTTAGCAGGGCAGGGTCCCGGGGAGCTGTTTTTT
CDR3: CASSILAGQGPGELFF

size: once
V: TRBV6-1
J: TRBJ1-3
D: NA
DNA: TGTGCCAGCAGTGTAACCCGTTGGGGAAACACCATATATTTT
CDR3: CASSVTRWGNTIYF